This is a list of T cell receptor beta chains from one sample in a study of blood T cells in healthy people across ages. TCRdb re-called the 5' RACE reads with MiXCR, one entry per CDR3 protein. The data show over a million distinct CDR3 sequences, approximately 25% seen once. Separately, the same data were catalogued under a study of T cells of mothers and their children.

The sample consisted of blood. The receptors come from a girl aged 2-15 years in good health. Each CDR3 is given with its conserved first and last residue. A D gene is named only where the DNA matches it firmly. Clone size is given for some rows only: seen once, a few or many times, or a class if the clone is expanded.

V gene	clone size	J gene	D gene	CDR3 DNA	CDR3 protein
TRBV13	.	TRBJ1-1	.	TGTGCCAGCAGCTTAAGGGGGACATCGGAAGCTTTCTTT	CASSLRGTSEAFF
TRBV2	.	TRBJ1-1	.	TGTGCCAGCAGTGAAGTCGGCGGGGAGGGGGAAGACACTGAAGCTTTCTTT	CASSEVGGEGEDTEAFF
TRBV2	.	TRBJ2-1	.	TGTGCCAGCAGTGAAGCTAACCCCGGGGCGCAGTTCTTC	CASSEANPGAQFF
TRBV7-9	few	TRBJ2-2	.	TGTGCCAGCTTTTGGGCCGGGGAGCTGTTTTTT	CASFWAGELFF
TRBV29-1	.	TRBJ2-1	TRBD2	TGCAGCGTTGAAGGGCCCCGTTCGGGGGGAGCTAGGGAGCAGTTCTTC	CSVEGPRSGGAREQFF
TRBV9	.	TRBJ2-2	.	TGTGCCAGCGGCCTCAGTCCCGGGGAGCTGTTTTTT	CASGLSPGELFF
TRBV5-5	.	TRBJ1-1	TRBD1	TGTGCCAGCAGCATAGACAGGGCCACTGAAGCTTTCTTT	CASSIDRATEAFF
TRBV6-2/TRBV6-3	.	TRBJ2-7	.	TGTGCCAGCAAAAAGGGGGAAATTTACGAGCAGTACTTC	CASKKGEIYEQYF
TRBV20-1	.	TRBJ2-7	.	TGCAGTGCTAGTTGGGGGGATGAGCAGTACTTC	CSASWGDEQYF
TRBV2	few	TRBJ2-7	TRBD1	TGTGCCAGCAGAACGACAGGGGGTCGGTCTTACGAGCAGTACTTC	CASRTTGGRSYEQYF
TRBV7-2	few	TRBJ2-1	.	TGTGCCAGCAGCTTAGTGGCTACCCGCGTCTACAATGAGCAGTTCTTC	CASSLVATRVYNEQFF
TRBV4-1	.	TRBJ2-1	.	TGCGCCAGCCGAGATTACCGGGCCCCGCGTCGCTCCTACAATGAGCAGTTCTTC	CASRDYRAPRRSYNEQFF
TRBV5-6	many	TRBJ2-3	.	TGTGCCAGCAGCTTGGGTCTGGATACGCAGTATTTT	CASSLGLDTQYF
TRBV20-1	.	TRBJ1-2	.	TGCAGTGCTAGAGAAGGAGATTCCCTTACCCTTTATGGCTACACCTTC	CSAREGDSLTLYGYTF
TRBV6-1	.	TRBJ1-1	.	TGTGCCAGCAGTGCCGGATCGGGCACTGAAGCTTTCTTT	CASSAGSGTEAFF